This T cell receptor (beta chain) came from a study of CD8+CD57+ T cells in acquired aplastic anemia. The CDR3 is made up of 12 amino acids. Between the trimmed V and J ends, which lost 7 bases and 4 bases, there was a span of 11 bases. CDR1 is SGDLS, CDR2 YYNGEE, per germline. Before being chosen for sequencing, patients had shown CD8+CD57+ cell expansion by flow cytometry. This clonotype was observed many times. It was genomic DNA that served as the template for profiling TCR beta VDJ and CDR3. A single record per CDR3 protein comes from TCRdb applying MiXCR to the reads. The data show approximately 98,000 distinct CDR3 sequences, 65% to 70% seen once.

The sequence was obtained from a human donor with aplastic anemia. The chain employs TRBV9 and TRBJ1-2, with TRBD1 as a possible D gene (5 bases). The sample consisted of sorted CD4+, CD8+, or CD8+CD57+ T cells (not recorded which) from PBMCs. DNA of the CDR3: TGTGCCAGCGGTTCCAGGGTCTATGGCTACACCTTC. Amino acids: CASGSRVYGYTF.